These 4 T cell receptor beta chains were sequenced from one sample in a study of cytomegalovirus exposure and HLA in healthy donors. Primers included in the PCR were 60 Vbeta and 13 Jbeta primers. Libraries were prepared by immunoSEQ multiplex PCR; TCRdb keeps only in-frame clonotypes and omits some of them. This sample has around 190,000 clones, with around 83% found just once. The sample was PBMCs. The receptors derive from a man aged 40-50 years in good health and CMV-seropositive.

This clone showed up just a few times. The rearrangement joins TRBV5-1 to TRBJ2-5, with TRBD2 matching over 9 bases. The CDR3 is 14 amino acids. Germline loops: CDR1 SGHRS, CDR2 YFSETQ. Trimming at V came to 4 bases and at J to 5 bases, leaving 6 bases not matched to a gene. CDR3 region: CASSTGTSRETQYF. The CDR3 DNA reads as TGCGCCAGCAGCACCGGGACTAGCCGGGAGACCCAGTACTTC.

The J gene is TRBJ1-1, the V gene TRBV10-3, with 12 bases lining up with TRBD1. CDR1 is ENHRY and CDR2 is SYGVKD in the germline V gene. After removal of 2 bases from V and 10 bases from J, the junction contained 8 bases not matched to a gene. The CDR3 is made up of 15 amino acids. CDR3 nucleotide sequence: TGTGCCATCAGTGAGGGTGGGGACAGGGGGCTCGGAGCTTTCTTT. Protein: CAISEGGDRGLGAFF.

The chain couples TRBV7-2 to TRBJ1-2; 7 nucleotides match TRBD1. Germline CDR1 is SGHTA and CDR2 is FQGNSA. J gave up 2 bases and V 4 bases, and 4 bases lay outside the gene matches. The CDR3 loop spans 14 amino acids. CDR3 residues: CASSSQGGNYGYTF. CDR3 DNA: TGTGCCAGCAGCTCTCAGGGGGGAAACTATGGCTACACCTTC.

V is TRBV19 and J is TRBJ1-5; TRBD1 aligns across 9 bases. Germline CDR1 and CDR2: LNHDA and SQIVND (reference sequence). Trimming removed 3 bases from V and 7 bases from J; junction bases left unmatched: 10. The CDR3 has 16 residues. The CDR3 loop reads CASSIPFRQGGQPQHF. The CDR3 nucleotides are TGTGCCAGTAGTATCCCTTTCCGACAGGGGGGCCAGCCCCAGCATTTT.